This T cell receptor beta chain was retrieved from a study of CD8 T cells in ankylosing spondylitis. Molecular-barcoded quantitative 5'-RACE produced these TCR beta libraries. TCRdb reanalysed the 5' RACE reads using MiXCR and keeps one entry per CDR3 protein. This sample yields about 160,000 distinct CDR3 sequences, of which approximately 48% are seen a single time; nearly 15% belongs to the top ten. There are many counts of this clonotype. Its antigen is as yet unknown. Whole-study findings and limits: As reported, disease-linked clones showed significant enrichment in matched ankylosing spondylitis synovial fluid. In reactive arthritis synovial fluid and blood, some motif variants had been reported before. Blood from ankylosing spondylitis patients appeared to carry a characteristic roughly eight-variant TCR beta motif.

This TCR came from a male donor with ankylosing spondylitis. The sequencing sample was made of synovial fluid, either unsorted or a sorted T cell fraction (not recorded which).

CDR3 in amino acids: CASSLGWGPNTEAFF. The CDR3 DNA reads as TGTGCCAGCAGCTTAGGGTGGGGGCCGAACACTGAAGCTTTCTTT. This sequence joins TRBV7-9 and TRBJ1-1, with D maybe TRBD1 (6 bases). The CDR3 is 15 amino acids. CDR1 and CDR2 from the germline V gene are SEHNR and FQNEAQ (reference sequence). Trimming left V 1 base short and J 1 base short, with 10 bases between.